This T cell receptor beta chain is from a study of blood T cell repertoires in COVID-19. The CDR3 totals 14 residues. Trimming removed 6 bases from V and 3 bases from J, with 15 bases in between. Germline V gives CDR1 SGDLS, CDR2 YYNGEE. In the study's own analysis: By means of reference gene primer amplification, nucleated cell counts were estimated. Clones were sequenced by immunoSEQ multiplex PCR, and TCRdb holds only the in-frame ones, with some missing. D and trimming come from the DNA, and the V and J calls and clone size come from that table. The sample yields around 700,000 clones, 85% to 90% seen once. There are a few counts of this clone.

This sequence was found in a woman aged 18-30 years with acute or convalescent COVID-19. The V and J genes are TRBV9 and TRBJ1-2; D might be TRBD1 (5 bases). The sample consisted of peripheral blood. CDR3 nucleotide sequence: TGTGCCAGCACCCGTTCCAGGGAGGACTATGGCTACACCTTC. This gives the protein CASTRSREDYGYTF. Looking up the rest from reference TRBV9 and TRBJ1-2 gives the full variable domain: DSGVTQTPKHLITATGQRVTLRCSPRSGDLSVYWYQQSLDQGLQFLIQYYNGEERAKGNILERFSAQQFPDLHSELNLSSLELGDSALYFCASTRSREDYGYTFGSGTRLTVV.